Shown below are 30 T cell receptor beta chains from a single sample sequenced in a study of Ad26.COV2.S vaccination and SARS-CoV-2 variants. The method was immunoSEQ multiplex PCR; TCRdb's version includes in-frame clones alone and lacks a portion of them. The table includes about 180,000 clones, roughly 85% detected once. This specimen consisted of peripheral blood, obtained after recovery from COVID-19. Receptor source: a human donor who had recovered from COVID-19.

This chain joins TRBV4-1 and TRBJ2-1; TRBD2 agrees at 11 bases. This CDR3 comprises 13 residues. The V and J ends lost 1 base and 10 bases, in that order; junction bases with no gene match: 0. Germline V gene sequence: CDR1 MGHRA, CDR2 YSYEKL. CDR3 coding DNA: TGCGCCAGCAGCCAAGGACTAGCGGGGGAGCAGTTCTTC. The encoded protein is CASSQGLAGEQFF.

The chain has TRBV7-8 and TRBJ2-5; possibly TRBD2 for D (6 bases). The CDR3 runs to 15 residues. V was trimmed by 3 bases and J by 1 base, leaving 12 bases between them. Looked up from germline, CDR1 is SGHVS and CDR2 is FQNEAQ. CDR3 sequence reads: CASSLGLPTQETQYF. CDR3 in DNA: TGTGCCAGCAGCTTGGGACTCCCAACCCAAGAGACCCAGTACTTC.

This clone appeared a single time. V and J are TRBV25-1 and TRBJ2-7, with D perhaps assigned TRBD1 or TRBD2 (6 bases each). Germline V gene sequence: CDR1 MGHDK, CDR2 SYGVNS. This CDR3 is 17 amino acids long. V was pared by 5 bases and J by 3 bases, with 23 bases between. For the CDR3, the DNA is TGTGCCAGCAGTCATTTAAAGGGGGAGGACACTGTCTACGAGCAGTACTTC. It specifies CASSHLKGEDTVYEQYF.

The chain links TRBV6-5 to TRBJ1-1, with 9 positions matching TRBD1. The ends lost 0 bases at V and 7 bases at J; junction bases unmatched: 3. Germline CDR1 is MNHEY and CDR2 is SVGAGI. This CDR3 has 14 amino acids. CDR3 in amino acids: CASSYSEGQGEAFF. As DNA, the CDR3 is TGTGCCAGCAGTTACTCGGAGGGACAGGGTGAAGCTTTCTTT.

The chain combines TRBV20-1 with TRBJ1-2; D unclear. This CDR3 is built from 8 residues. The germline V gene has CDR1 DFQATT and CDR2 SNEGSKA (reference sequence). V lost 7 bases, J lost 8 bases, and 5 bases lay in between. The CDR3 loop reads CSGNGYTF. The CDR3 coding sequence is TGCAGTGGGAACGGCTACACCTTC.

The chain joins TRBV5-1 to TRBJ2-5; 8 bases are shared with TRBD2. Germline V lookup: CDR1 SGHRS, CDR2 YFSETQ. This CDR3 comprises 16 residues. J lost 4 bases, V lost 0 bases, and 8 bases had no gene match. CDR3 amino acids: CASSLEAGARRETQYF. For the CDR3, the DNA is TGCGCCAGCAGCTTGGAAGCGGGAGCGAGAAGAGAGACCCAGTACTTC.

In regard to this clone: In the same sample, other DNA sequences code for this CDR3. The V gene is TRBV7-9, the J gene TRBJ2-3; D is uncertain. Germline V gene lookup returns CDR1 SEHNR and CDR2 FQNEAQ (reference sequence). V was pared by 5 bases and J by 5 bases, with 5 bases between. The CDR3 covers 11 residues. CDR3 nucleotide sequence: TGTGCCAGCAGCCTTAGAGATACGCAGTATTTT. Protein product: CASSLRDTQYF.

The J gene is TRBJ1-2, the V gene TRBV7-9; possible D gene TRBD1, 5 bases. The CDR3 covers 12 residues. Germline V gene lookup returns CDR1 SEHNR and CDR2 FQNEAQ (reference sequence). V lost 5 bases to trimming and J lost 7 bases, with 11 bases between them. The CDR3 DNA reads TGTGCCAGCAGCCGCGGGGGGTTTGGCTACACCTTC. Translating it yields CASSRGGFGYTF.

This rearrangement joins TRBV27 to TRBJ1-4; 8 bases align to TRBD1. The CDR3 covers 14 residues. Germline V lookup: CDR1 MNHEY, CDR2 SMNVEV (reference sequence). The junction had 6 bases not matched to a gene; V was cut back by 5 bases and J by 7 bases. The CDR3 DNA reads as TGTGCCAGCAGTCCGGACAGGGTTGGTGAAAAACTGTTTTTT. This gives the protein CASSPDRVGEKLFF.

The V gene is TRBV6-6, the J gene TRBJ2-2; D may match TRBD1 or TRBD2 (5 bases each). The CDR3 is 15 amino acids. V was clipped by 6 bases and J by 0 bases, with 11 bases between them. From germline, CDR1 is MNHNY and CDR2 SVGAGI (reference sequence). CDR3 loop: CASSSGTANTGELFF. The CDR3 region has the DNA TGTGCCAGCAGCTCCGGGACGGCGAACACCGGGGAGCTGTTTTTT.

The gene calls are TRBV3-1 (or the pseudogene TRBV3-2) and TRBJ2-5, with TRBD2 identical over 7 bases. Germline loops: CDR1 LGHDT, CDR2 YNNKEL (reference sequence). With V trimmed by 5 bases and J by 5 bases, 5 bases remained unmatched. The CDR3 extends over 13 amino acids. The CDR3 DNA is TGTGCCAGCAGCATCCGGGGAGGGGAGACCCAGTACTTC. This translates into CASSIRGGETQYF.

CDR3 amino acids: CASSLSTGSDTQYF. Written as DNA, the CDR3 is TGTGCCAGCAGTTTATCTACGGGGTCAGATACGCAGTATTTT. This chain links TRBV27 with TRBJ2-3; a possible D gene is TRBD2 (5 bases). Germline CDR1 is MNHEY and CDR2 is SMNVEV (reference sequence). This CDR3 comprises 14 residues. V gave up 0 bases and J gave up 4 bases, with 8 bases separating them.

The rearrangement joins TRBV30 to TRBJ2-7; D is unresolved. In germline, CDR1 is GTSNPN, CDR2 SVGIG (reference sequence). The CDR3 sequence is 13 residues long. Trimming took off 4 bases at V and 2 bases at J, with 12 bases between the two ends. CDR3 in DNA: TGTGCCTGGACCCCTGCGGATACCTACGAGCAGTACTTC. Encoded protein: CAWTPADTYEQYF.

The rearrangement joins TRBV5-1 to TRBJ2-1; 10 bases line up with TRBD2. CDR3 length: 17 amino acids. From germline, CDR1 is SGHRS and CDR2 YFSETQ. Trimming at V came to 1 base and at J to 4 bases, leaving 8 bases not matched to a gene. The CDR3 DNA is TGCGCCAGCAGCTTGATGGCTAGCGGGGGCCTTTACAATGAGCAGTTCTTC. This codes for CASSLMASGGLYNEQFF.

The rearrangement joins TRBV4-1 to TRBJ2-7; 8 nucleotides line up with TRBD2. V dropped 0 bases and J dropped 4; count of bases not matched to a gene: 5. CDR3 length: 15 amino acids. The germline gives CDR1 MGHRA, CDR2 YSYEKL. This chain's CDR3 is CASSQETSGSYEQYF. As DNA, the CDR3 is TGCGCCAGCAGCCAAGAAACCAGCGGGAGTTACGAGCAGTACTTC.

The gene calls are TRBV28 and TRBJ1-5; 8 bases fit TRBD1. This CDR3 has 15 residues. V gave up 5 bases and J gave up 1 base; unmatched junction bases: 4. CDR1 is MDHEN, CDR2 SYDVKM, per germline. The CDR3 reads CASSPGQVSNQPQHF. The CDR3 region has the DNA TGTGCCAGCAGTCCGGGACAGGTCAGCAATCAGCCCCAGCATTTT.

The chain joins TRBV6-5 to TRBJ2-1; the D is unclear. This CDR3 spans 13 amino acids. The V gene lost 2 bases and the J gene lost 10 bases, with 12 bases spanning the gap. Germline CDR1 reads MNHEY; CDR2 reads SVGAGI. The CDR3 DNA sequence: TGTGCCAGCAGTTACGACCCTTTTGGGGAGCAGTTCTTC. Amino acid sequence: CASSYDPFGEQFF.

This clone was counted between two and nine times. The CDR3: CASSLGTGGNSGNTIYF. The CDR3 nucleotides are TGCGCCAGCAGCCTCGGGACAGGGGGAAACTCTGGAAACACCATATATTTT. This chain links TRBV5-1 with TRBJ1-3; 11 nucleotides agree with TRBD1. The germline V gene encodes CDR1 SGHRS and CDR2 YFSETQ. V lost 4 bases, J lost 0 bases, and 6 bases stayed unmatched. This CDR3 has 17 residues.

The gene calls are TRBV6-1 and TRBJ2-1, with D possibly matching TRBD1 (6 bases). Trimming took off 3 bases at V and 3 bases at J, with 12 bases between the two ends. The CDR3 runs 15 residues. CDR1 and CDR2 from the germline V gene are MNHNS and SASEGT. CDR3 in DNA: TGTGCCAGCAGTGAGCGTGAGGGGGACTACAATGAGCAGTTCTTC. This gives the protein CASSEREGDYNEQFF.

The chain recombines TRBV7-6 with TRBJ1-2; TRBD1 agrees at 7 bases. The CDR3 loop spans 16 amino acids. CDR1 is SGHVS and CDR2 is FNYEAQ in the germline V gene. V dropped 1 base and J dropped 5; count of bases not matched to a gene: 10. CDR3 loop: CASSLVIGRQGYGYTF. In DNA form, the CDR3 reads TGTGCCAGCAGCTTAGTGATCGGGCGACAGGGTTATGGCTACACCTTC.

The gene calls are TRBV6-6 and TRBJ2-5, with no clear D. Looked up from germline, CDR1 is MNHNY and CDR2 is SVGAGI (reference sequence). The ends were cut back, 4 bases at V and 5 bases at J, with 17 bases in the middle. The CDR3 has 15 residues. This chain's CDR3 is CASSLSGDTHETQYF. CDR3 sequence (DNA): TGTGCCAGCAGTTTAAGTGGGGATACACACGAGACCCAGTACTTC.

This sequence joins TRBV7-3 and TRBJ2-2; 8 nucleotides align to TRBD2. With V trimmed by 4 bases and J by 7 bases, 11 bases remained unmatched. The CDR3 is 16 residues long. In germline, CDR1 is SGHTA, CDR2 FQGTGA. The CDR3 region is CASSSNQAGVGGELFF. The CDR3 bases are TGTGCCAGCAGCTCGAACCAAGCGGGAGTAGGCGGGGAGCTGTTTTTT. The variable domain in full, with the rest retrieved from reference TRBV7-3 and TRBJ2-2, is GAGVSQTPSNKVTEKGKYVELRCDPISGHTALYWYRQSLGQGPEFLIYFQGTGAADDSGLPNDRFFAVRPEGSVSTLKIQRTERGDSAVYLCASSSNQAGVGGELFFGEGSRLTVL.

The V call is TRBV2, the J call TRBJ1-2; D remains ambiguous. The CDR3 is 13 amino acids. Trimming took off 11 bases at V and 8 bases at J, with 21 bases between the two ends. The germline gives CDR1 SNHLY, CDR2 FYNNEI. The CDR3 DNA follows: TGTGCCCTTAAGGGAGAATTGAGGTCGGGCTACACCTTC. Amino acids: CALKGELRSGYTF.

This chain uses TRBV28 with TRBJ1-4, with a weak D call TRBD1 (6 bases). This CDR3 contains 16 residues. The V end was cut by 5 bases, the J end by 0 bases, with 13 bases between. Germline V gene lookup returns CDR1 MDHEN and CDR2 SYDVKM. The CDR3 loop reads CASSPGQLATNEKLFF. The CDR3 bases are TGTGCCAGCAGTCCTGGACAGCTTGCAACTAATGAAAAACTGTTTTTT.

J is TRBJ2-1 and V is TRBV27; possibly TRBD1 for D (5 bases). V dropped 3 bases and J dropped 4 bases, with 16 bases sitting between them. Germline V gives CDR1 MNHEY, CDR2 SMNVEV (reference sequence). The CDR3 extends over 16 amino acids. CDR3 coding DNA: TGTGCCAGCAGTTTTCTTTGGGGCCGGCTATACAATGAGCAGTTCTTC. Amino acid sequence: CASSFLWGRLYNEQFF.

The genes are TRBV6-5 and TRBJ2-5, with 8 positions matching TRBD1. With 4 bases clipped from V and 2 bases from J, the junction kept 3 bases outside the gene matches. This CDR3 is 14 amino acids long. In germline, CDR1 is MNHEY, CDR2 SVGAGI. The CDR3 loop reads CASSSRTGQETQYF. The CDR3, as DNA: TGTGCCAGCAGTTCGAGGACAGGGCAAGAGACCCAGTACTTC.

This chain connects TRBV27 to TRBJ2-7; no firm D call. Germline loops: CDR1 MNHEY, CDR2 SMNVEV (reference sequence). This CDR3 has 14 residues. The V and J ends lost 2 bases and 2 bases respectively, with 10 bases between them. CDR3 coding DNA: TGTGCCAGCAGTTTAAGTGACGGAACCTACGAGCAGTACTTC. This translates into CASSLSDGTYEQYF.

This clone was counted once. The genes are TRBV3-1 (or the pseudogene TRBV3-2) and TRBJ1-2; D is uncertain. The germline CDR1 and CDR2 sequences are LGHDT and YNNKEL (reference sequence). The V end lost 10 bases, the J end lost 3 bases, and 9 bases lay between the germline ends. The CDR3 loop spans 11 amino acids. In nucleotides, the CDR3 is TGTGCCATAACACCCGACTATGGCTACACCTTC. Translating gives CAITPDYGYTF.

The chain recombines TRBV7-2 with TRBJ1-6; 9 nucleotides agree with TRBD1. Germline V gene data show CDR1 as SGHTA and CDR2 as FQGNSA. There are 16 residues in the CDR3. With 5 bases clipped from V and 5 bases from J, the junction kept 7 bases outside the gene matches. The CDR3 spells CASSHFGTGNNSPLHF. The DNA of the CDR3 is TGTGCCAGCAGCCATTTCGGGACAGGGAATAATTCACCCCTCCACTTT.

The chain joins TRBV29-1 to TRBJ2-3; 13 bases match TRBD2. This CDR3 has 14 residues. Losses at the gene ends were 6 bases for V and 5 bases for J; bases not matched to a gene: 5. Germline CDR1 is SQVTM and CDR2 is ANQGSEA. CDR3 coding DNA: TGCAGCGTACTAGCGGGAGGGCCTGTAGATACGCAGTATTTT. Amino acids: CSVLAGGPVDTQYF.